These 24 T cell receptor beta chains were all obtained from the same sample, sequenced in a study of T cell repertoires in cytomegalovirus infection. TCRdb ran MiXCR on the reads and lists one entry per CDR3 protein. Of approximately 550,000 distinct CDR3 sequences detected, approximately 15% appear once; the ten largest clones hold roughly 25%. The sample was CD8+ T cells from PBMCs. Source of these receptors: a human donor in good health (CMV status not recorded). Some clones in this sample may be carry-over from other donors' samples.

In this sample, this clonotype turned up many times. DNA of the CDR3: TGTGCCAGCAGTTCAGGCGACGCTCCCGCCGGGGAGCTGTTTTTT. Encoded protein: CASSSGDAPAGELFF. The rearrangement links TRBV27 to TRBJ2-2; D remains ambiguous. The germline gives CDR1 MNHEY, CDR2 SMNVEV (reference sequence). Trimming took 4 bases from V and 6 from J, leaving 15 bases between them. The CDR3 extends over 15 amino acids.

This clonotype was counted many times. The chain employs TRBV27 and TRBJ2-7; 7 nucleotides match TRBD2. With V trimmed by 5 bases and J by 8 bases, 21 bases remained unmatched. This CDR3 comprises 17 residues. CDR1 is MNHEY and CDR2 is SMNVEV in the germline V gene (reference sequence). DNA of the CDR3: TGTGCCAGCAGTCGGGAGGCCCGAGGCACCCTCACCGGCAAGCAGTACTTC. It yields the protein CASSREARGTLTGKQYF.

This clonotype was seen many times. The chain uses TRBV7-9 and TRBJ1-1; D possibly corresponds to TRBD1 (6 bases). This CDR3 spans 16 amino acids. Germline-derived CDR1 and CDR2 are SEHNR and FQNEAQ (reference sequence). V lost 3 bases and J lost 0, with 14 bases in between. The CDR3, as DNA: TGTGCCAGCAGCTTGGGGGCAAAGGTAGTGAACACTGAAGCTTTCTTT. This encodes CASSLGAKVVNTEAFF.

This clonotype has more than one count but fewer than ten. The rearrangement links TRBV6-2 or TRBV6-3 to TRBJ2-7, with 7 bases lining up with TRBD1. V lost 2 bases to trimming and J lost 2 bases; unmatched junction nucleotides: 21. Germline CDR1 MNHEY, CDR2 SVGEGT. The CDR3 extends over 20 amino acids. CDR3 sequence (DNA): TGTGCCAGCAGTTACCTCACCCGGGACAGTAATTCTCTCTCCACCTACGAGCAGTACTTC. Its protein is CASSYLTRDSNSLSTYEQYF.

In this sample, this clonotype turned up many times. The chain combines TRBV7-3 with TRBJ2-1; TRBD1 is a possible D gene (5 bases). There are 15 residues in the CDR3. Looked up from germline, CDR1 is SGHTA and CDR2 is FQGTGA. The V and J ends lost 5 bases and 2 bases respectively, with 13 bases between them. CDR3 sequence: CASSPGQGTYNEQFF. In DNA form, the CDR3 reads TGTGCCAGCAGCCCCGGGCAGGGTACCTACAATGAGCAGTTCTTC.

This clonotype was seen more than once but under ten times. In DNA, the CDR3 is TGTGCCAGCAGTTTATCTTCCTTTAACACCGGGGAGCTGTTTTTT. Its translation: CASSLSSFNTGELFF. The chain couples TRBV27 to TRBJ2-2, with unresolved D. There are 15 residues in the CDR3. The germline V gene encodes CDR1 MNHEY and CDR2 SMNVEV (reference sequence). Trimming removed 0 bases at V and 2 bases at J, with 7 bases between.

Notes on this clonotype: The junction departs from germline at one end; a sequencing error may be responsible. The V call is TRBV14, the J call TRBJ2-1, with 7 bases identical to TRBD2. The CDR3 covers 16 residues. Germline V lookup: CDR1 SGHDN, CDR2 FVKESK. The CDR3 is CASGQGFAGASNEQFF. The CDR3 nucleotides read TGTGCCAGCGGCCAAGGATTCGCGGGAGCCTCCAATGAGCAGTTCTTC.

The table lists this clonotype with a few counts. One end of the junction fails to match germline, which may point to a read error. This chain connects TRBV6-5 to TRBJ2-2; the D is unclear. There are 14 residues in the CDR3. Germline CDR1 reads MNHEY; CDR2 reads SVGAGI. CDR3 in amino acids: CASTYGFNTGELFF. For the CDR3, the DNA is TGTGCCAGCACTTACGGGTTTAACACCGGGGAGCTGTTTTTT.

This clonotype turned up a few times. The rearrangement links TRBV10-1 to TRBJ1-5; 10 nucleotides agree with TRBD1. Germline CDR1 WNHNN, CDR2 SYGVQD (reference sequence). The CDR3 length is 19 residues. V lost 0 bases to trimming and J lost 0 bases; unmatched junction nucleotides: 8. CDR3 coding DNA: TGCGCCAGCAGTGAGTCAAGGGACAGGGGCTTATATAGCAATCAGCCCCAGCATTTT. Its protein product is CASSESRDRGLYSNQPQHF.

This clonotype occurred a few times. The V gene is TRBV3-1, the J gene TRBJ1-1; D gene unclear. This CDR3 comprises 18 residues. Looked up from germline, CDR1 is LGHDT and CDR2 is YNNKEL (reference sequence). Trimming took off 0 bases at V and 2 bases at J, with 19 bases between the two ends. Here the CDR3 reads CASSQDPAGLQLNTEAFF. The CDR3 DNA reads as TGTGCCAGCAGCCAAGACCCAGCAGGCCTACAACTCAACACTGAAGCTTTCTTT. The full variable domain, completed using reference TRBV3-1 and TRBJ1-1, is DTAVSQTPKYLVTQMGNDKSIKCEQNLGHDTMYWYKQDSKKFLKIMFSYNNKELIINETVPNRFSPKSPDKAHLNLHINSLELGDSAVYFCASSQDPAGLQLNTEAFFGQGTRLTVV.

The chain has TRBV13 and TRBJ2-2; 9 bases map to TRBD1. CDR1 and CDR2 (germline): PRHDT, FYEKMQ (reference sequence). The CDR3 length is 15 residues. J lost 5 bases, V lost 3 bases, and 4 bases had no gene match. The CDR3 DNA reads TGTGCCAGCAGCTTCGGACAGGGGTGGACCGGGGAGCTGTTTTTT. It specifies CASSFGQGWTGELFF.

This clonotype appeared a single time. This chain uses TRBV7-7 with TRBJ2-7, with D tentatively TRBD1 (6 bases). CDR1 and CDR2 from the germline V gene are SSHAT and FNYEAQ (reference sequence). The V end lost 4 bases, the J end lost 7 bases, and 14 bases lay between the germline ends. This CDR3 contains 13 residues. CDR3 in DNA: TGTGCCAGCAGCTCCGGACAGACGGGTGAGCAGTACTTC. Residues: CASSSGQTGEQYF. Full variable domain (missing parts from reference TRBV7-7 and TRBJ2-7): GAGVSQSPRYKVTKRGQDVTLRCDPISSHATLYWYQQALGQGPEFLTYFNYEAQPDKSGLPSDRFSAERPEGSISTLTIQRTEQRDSAMYRCASSSGQTGEQYFGPGTRLTVT.

This clonotype occurred a few times. V and J are TRBV7-9 and TRBJ2-3, with a tentative D call TRBD2 (5 bases). V was clipped by 5 bases and J by 1 base, with 16 bases between them. Germline-derived CDR1 and CDR2 are SEHNR and FQNEAQ (reference sequence). The CDR3 contains 16 residues. The CDR3 loop reads CASSRSQRRRTDTQYF. In nucleotides, the CDR3 is TGTGCCAGCAGCCGTTCTCAGAGGAGGCGCACAGATACGCAGTATTTT.

This chain joins TRBV20-1 and TRBJ2-1; TRBD1 aligns across 10 bases. Germline trimming cut 3 bases from V and 0 bases from J; bases unmatched to any gene: 11. The CDR3 runs to 18 residues. Per germline, CDR1 DFQATT and CDR2 SNEGSKA (reference sequence). The CDR3 bases are TGCAGTGCTAGTACTGGGACAGGGGTGGGGAGCTCCTACAATGAGCAGTTCTTC. This translates into CSASTGTGVGSSYNEQFF.

The genes are TRBV9 and TRBJ2-1; 9 nucleotides match TRBD2. This CDR3 has 16 amino acids. The germline V gene encodes CDR1 SGDLS and CDR2 YYNGEE. With 3 bases clipped from V and 0 bases from J, the junction kept 4 bases outside the gene matches. The CDR3 sequence: CASSARAGGSYNEQFF. CDR3 bases: TGTGCCAGCAGCGCCCGAGCGGGAGGCTCCTACAATGAGCAGTTCTTC.

This chain uses TRBV5-1 with TRBJ2-7, with D perhaps assigned TRBD1 or TRBD2 (5 bases each). The CDR3 covers 15 residues. The germline V and J ends were trimmed by 4 bases and 2 bases, with 16 bases remaining between them. CDR1 is SGHRS and CDR2 is YFSETQ in the germline V gene. For the CDR3, the DNA is TGCGCCAGCAGCCAGACGGGACGACATGCCTACGAGCAGTACTTC. Translated, it gives CASSQTGRHAYEQYF.

With respect to this clonotype: This clone may be a read error of a much larger clone one base away. DNA of the CDR3: TGTGCCAGCAGCTTTAAGCGGGAGTTGGGCAATGAGCAGTGCTTC. This translates into CASSFKRELGNEQCF. The chain is built from TRBV5-4 and TRBJ2-1; 8 nucleotides agree with TRBD2. This CDR3 comprises 15 residues. Germline CDR1 SGHNT, CDR2 YYREEE (reference sequence).

The chain is built from TRBV5-1 and TRBJ1-2, with no clear D. Germline V lookup: CDR1 SGHRS, CDR2 YFSETQ. V lost 3 bases and J lost 4, with 10 bases in between. This CDR3 spans 13 amino acids. The CDR3 spells CASSSGPIYGYTF. The CDR3 bases are TGCGCCAGCAGCTCCGGACCGATCTATGGCTACACCTTC.

This clonotype was recorded a few times. The V call is TRBV9, the J call TRBJ2-1; 12 bases align to TRBD2. The CDR3 contains 16 residues. Germline V gene data show CDR1 as SGDLS and CDR2 as YYNGEE. V was pared by 3 bases and J by 6 bases, with 7 bases of the junction left unmatched. CDR3 sequence (DNA): TGTGCCAGCAGCGACAGACTAGCGGGAGACTCCAATGAGCAGTTCTTC. Its protein product is CASSDRLAGDSNEQFF.

This clonotype was picked up many times. The chain links TRBV12-3 or TRBV12-4 to TRBJ2-7; 10 nucleotides align to TRBD2. The V and J ends lost 7 bases and 2 bases, in that order; junction bases with no gene match: 8. This CDR3 has 15 amino acids. The CDR3 DNA reads as TGTGCCAGCACCCTGGGGCTAGCGGGGGCCTACGAGCAGTACTTC. As protein: CASTLGLAGAYEQYF.

This clonotype was seen repeatedly, ten times or more. Here the CDR3 DNA reads TGTGCCAGCAGCGGGGCATTTCTCTACGAGCAGTACTTC. Translated, it gives CASSGAFLYEQYF. The V call is TRBV27, the J call TRBJ2-7; TRBD1 or TRBD2 may be the D gene (5 bases each). The CDR3 sequence is 13 residues long. The V end lost 6 bases, the J end lost 3 bases, and 12 bases lay between the germline ends. Germline V gene sequence: CDR1 MNHEY, CDR2 SMNVEV (reference sequence).

This clonotype appeared a few times. The J gene is TRBJ2-1, the V gene TRBV27; D could derive from TRBD1 or TRBD2 (5 bases each). The CDR3 runs to 14 residues. Trimming left V 7 bases short and J 7 bases short, with 17 bases between. Germline V CDR1 and CDR2: MNHEY, SMNVEV (reference sequence). The CDR3 DNA is TGTGCCAGCATCGGGACCTCCTTTGGGAATGAGCAGTTCTTC. Translation gives CASIGTSFGNEQFF.

This clonotype was seen a few times. In DNA form, the CDR3 reads TGTGCCAGCACTAAAACAGCCCCTTACGAGCAGTACTTC. It encodes CASTKTAPYEQYF. This sequence joins TRBV28 and TRBJ2-7, with unresolved D. The CDR3 is 13 amino acids. The ends were cut back, 7 bases at V and 4 bases at J, with 14 bases in the middle. The germline V gene encodes CDR1 MDHEN and CDR2 SYDVKM.

With respect to this clonotype: Without the conserved terminal phenylalanine or tryptophan, this CDR3 likely stems from a read error. This sequence joins TRBV27 and TRBJ1-2; D ambiguous. Trimming shortened V by 4 bases and J by 3 bases, and 9 bases separated the two germline ends. This CDR3 region has 13 residues. Germline V gene lookup returns CDR1 MNHEY and CDR2 SMNVEV (reference sequence). CDR3 DNA: TGTGCCAGCAGTTCGGCCGGGGACTATGGCTACACCTTA. Its protein is CASSSAGDYGYTL.